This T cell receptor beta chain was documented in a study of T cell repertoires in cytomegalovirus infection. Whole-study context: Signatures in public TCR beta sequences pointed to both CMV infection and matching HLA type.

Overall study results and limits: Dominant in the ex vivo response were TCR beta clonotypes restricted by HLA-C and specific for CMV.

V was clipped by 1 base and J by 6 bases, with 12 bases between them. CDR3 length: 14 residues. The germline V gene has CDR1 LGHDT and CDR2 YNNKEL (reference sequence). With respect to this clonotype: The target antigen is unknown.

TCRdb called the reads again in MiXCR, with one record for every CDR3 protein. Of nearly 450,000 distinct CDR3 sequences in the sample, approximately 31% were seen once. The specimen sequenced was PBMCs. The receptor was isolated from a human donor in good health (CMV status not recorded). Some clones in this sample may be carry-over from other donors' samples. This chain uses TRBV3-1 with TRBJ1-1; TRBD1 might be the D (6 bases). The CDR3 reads CASSQGGQNAEAFF. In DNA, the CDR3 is TGTGCCAGCAGCCAAGGCGGACAGAATGCTGAAGCTTTCTTT.